This T cell receptor beta chain was profiled in a study of cytomegalovirus exposure and HLA in healthy donors. Overall study: The roughly 110 validation repertoires used the same platform as the 650 to 850 first-cohort repertoires (as reported by a later analysis).

Notes on the study in general: Researchers counted 164 TCR beta chains as cytomegalovirus-associated.

The table came from immunoSEQ multiplex PCR; TCRdb's copy has only in-frame clones and leaves some out. This sample carries roughly 120,000 clones, about 93% of them seen once, and the ten largest clones take roughly 1.2%. A single count supports this clone. What it binds is not known. Separate from the approximately 700-subject first cohort was the 120-subject validation cohort, to which the donors belonged. This TCR derives from a woman younger than 30 in good health and CMV-seronegative. Material for sequencing was PBMCs.

The CDR3 bases are TGTGCCAGCAGCCCTCCAAAAGCGGGGGCCTCCCAAGAGACCCAGTACTTC. This encodes CASSPPKAGASQETQYF. The chain uses TRBV7-9 and TRBJ2-5, with 8 bases identical to TRBD2. The length of the CDR3 is 17 residues. The J segment lost 1 base and the V segment lost 5 bases, leaving 12 bases of the junction unmatched. Germline loops: CDR1 SEHNR, CDR2 FQNEAQ (reference sequence). Full variable domain (missing parts from reference TRBV7-9 and TRBJ2-5): DTGVSQNPRHKITKRGQNVTFRCDPISEHNRLYWYRQTLGQGPEFLTYFQNEAQLEKSRLLSDRFSAERPKGSFSTLEIQRTEQGDSAMYLCASSPPKAGASQETQYFGPGTRLLVL.